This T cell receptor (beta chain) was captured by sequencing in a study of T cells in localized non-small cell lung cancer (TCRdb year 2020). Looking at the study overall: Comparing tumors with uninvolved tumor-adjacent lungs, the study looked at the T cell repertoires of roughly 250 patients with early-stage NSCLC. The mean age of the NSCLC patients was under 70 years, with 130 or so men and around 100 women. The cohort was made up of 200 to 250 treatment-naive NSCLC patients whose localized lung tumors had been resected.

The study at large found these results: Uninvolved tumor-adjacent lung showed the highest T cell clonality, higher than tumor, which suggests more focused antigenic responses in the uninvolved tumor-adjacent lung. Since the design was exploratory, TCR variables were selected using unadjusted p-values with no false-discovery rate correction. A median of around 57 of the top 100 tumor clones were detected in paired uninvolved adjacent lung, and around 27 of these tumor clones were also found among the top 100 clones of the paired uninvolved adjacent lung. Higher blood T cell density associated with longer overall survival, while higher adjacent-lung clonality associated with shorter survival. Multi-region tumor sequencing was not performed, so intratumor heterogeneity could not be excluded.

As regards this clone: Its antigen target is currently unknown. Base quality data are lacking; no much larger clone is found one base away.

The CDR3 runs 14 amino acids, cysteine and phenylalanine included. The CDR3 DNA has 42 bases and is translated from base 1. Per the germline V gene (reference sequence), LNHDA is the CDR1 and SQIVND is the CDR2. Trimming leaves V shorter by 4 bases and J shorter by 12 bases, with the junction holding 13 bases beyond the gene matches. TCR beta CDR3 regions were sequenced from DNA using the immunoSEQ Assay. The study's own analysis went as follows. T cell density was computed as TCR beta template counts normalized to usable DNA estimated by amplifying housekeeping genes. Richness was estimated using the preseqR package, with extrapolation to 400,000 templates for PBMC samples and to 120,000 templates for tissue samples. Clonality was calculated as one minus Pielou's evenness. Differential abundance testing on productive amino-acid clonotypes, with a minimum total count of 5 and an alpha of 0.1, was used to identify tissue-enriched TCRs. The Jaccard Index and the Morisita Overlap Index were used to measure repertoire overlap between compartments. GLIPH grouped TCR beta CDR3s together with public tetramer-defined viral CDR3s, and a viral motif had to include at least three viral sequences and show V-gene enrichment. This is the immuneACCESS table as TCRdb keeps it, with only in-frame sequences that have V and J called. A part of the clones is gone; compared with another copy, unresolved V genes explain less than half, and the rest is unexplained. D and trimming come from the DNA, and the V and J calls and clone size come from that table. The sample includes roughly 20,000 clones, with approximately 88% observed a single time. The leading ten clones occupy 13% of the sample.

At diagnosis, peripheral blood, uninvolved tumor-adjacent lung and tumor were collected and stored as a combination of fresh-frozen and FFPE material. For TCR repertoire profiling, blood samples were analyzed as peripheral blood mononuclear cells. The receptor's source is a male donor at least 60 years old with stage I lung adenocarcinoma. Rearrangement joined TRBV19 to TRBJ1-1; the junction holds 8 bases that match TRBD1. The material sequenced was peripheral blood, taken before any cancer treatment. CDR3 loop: CASSNGQGGLETFF. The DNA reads TGTGCCAGTAGTAACGGACAGGGAGGCTTAGAAACTTTCTTT.